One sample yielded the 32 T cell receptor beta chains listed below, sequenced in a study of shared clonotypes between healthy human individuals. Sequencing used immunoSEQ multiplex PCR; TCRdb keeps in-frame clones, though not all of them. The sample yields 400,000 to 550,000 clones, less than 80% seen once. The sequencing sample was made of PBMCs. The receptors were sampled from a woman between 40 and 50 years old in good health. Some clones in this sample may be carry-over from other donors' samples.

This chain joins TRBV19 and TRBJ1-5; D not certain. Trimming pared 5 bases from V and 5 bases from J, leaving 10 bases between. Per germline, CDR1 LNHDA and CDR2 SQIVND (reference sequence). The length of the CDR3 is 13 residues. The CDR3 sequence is CASSAQAHQPQHF. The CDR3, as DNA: TGTGCCAGTAGTGCGCAGGCCCATCAGCCCCAGCATTTT.

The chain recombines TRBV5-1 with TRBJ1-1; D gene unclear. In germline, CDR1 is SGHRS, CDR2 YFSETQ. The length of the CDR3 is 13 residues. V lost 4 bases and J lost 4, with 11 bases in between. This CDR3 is CASSGQAGTEAFF. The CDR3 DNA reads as TGCGCCAGCAGCGGGCAGGCGGGCACTGAAGCTTTCTTT.

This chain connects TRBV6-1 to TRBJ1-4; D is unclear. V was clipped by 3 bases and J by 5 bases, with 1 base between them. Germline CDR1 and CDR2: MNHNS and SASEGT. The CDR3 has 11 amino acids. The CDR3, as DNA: TGTGCCAGCAGTGAGAATGAAAAACTGTTTTTT. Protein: CASSENEKLFF.

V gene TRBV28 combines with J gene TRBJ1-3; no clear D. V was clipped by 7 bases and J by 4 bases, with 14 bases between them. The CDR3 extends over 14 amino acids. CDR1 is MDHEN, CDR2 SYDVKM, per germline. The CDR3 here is CASTLGGSGNTIYF. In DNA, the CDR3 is TGTGCCAGCACCCTCGGAGGATCCGGAAACACCATATATTTT.

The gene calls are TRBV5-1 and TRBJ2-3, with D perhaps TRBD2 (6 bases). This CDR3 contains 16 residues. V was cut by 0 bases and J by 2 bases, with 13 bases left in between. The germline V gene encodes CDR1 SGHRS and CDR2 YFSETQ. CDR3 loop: CASSLEGGRITDTQYF. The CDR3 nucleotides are TGCGCCAGCAGCTTGGAAGGTGGGAGGATCACAGATACGCAGTATTTT.

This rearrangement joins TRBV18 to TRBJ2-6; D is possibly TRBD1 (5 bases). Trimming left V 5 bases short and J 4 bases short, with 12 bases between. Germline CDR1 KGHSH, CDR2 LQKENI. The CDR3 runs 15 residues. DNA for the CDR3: TGTGCCAGCTCAACATCAGGGTCCGGGGCCAACGTCCTGACTTTC. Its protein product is CASSTSGSGANVLTF.

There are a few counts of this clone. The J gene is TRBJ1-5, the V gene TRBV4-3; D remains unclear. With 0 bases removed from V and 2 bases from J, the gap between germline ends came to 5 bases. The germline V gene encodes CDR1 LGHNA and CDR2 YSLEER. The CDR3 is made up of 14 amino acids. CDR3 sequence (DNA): TGCGCCAGCAGCCAAGATTACCGCAATCAGCCCCAGCATTTT. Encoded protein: CASSQDYRNQPQHF.

CDR3 bases: TGTGCCACCAGCAGAGATCATAACAATGAGCAGTTCTTC. Translating gives CATSRDHNNEQFF. The rearrangement uses TRBV15 and TRBJ2-1, with D hard to call. The CDR3 covers 13 residues. The V gene's germline CDR1 is LNHNV and CDR2 YYDKDF (reference sequence). V shed 0 bases and J shed 5 bases, with 5 bases lying between them.

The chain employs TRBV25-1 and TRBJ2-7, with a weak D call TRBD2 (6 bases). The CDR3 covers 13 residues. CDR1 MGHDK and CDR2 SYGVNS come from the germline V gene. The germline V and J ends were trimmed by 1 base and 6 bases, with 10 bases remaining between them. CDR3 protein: CASSEFGGVEQYF. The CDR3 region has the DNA TGTGCCAGCAGTGAATTTGGAGGGGTCGAGCAGTACTTC.

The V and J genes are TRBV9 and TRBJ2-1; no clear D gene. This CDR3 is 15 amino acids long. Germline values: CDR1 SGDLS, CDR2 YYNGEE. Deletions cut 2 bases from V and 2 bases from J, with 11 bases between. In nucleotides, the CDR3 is TGTGCCAGCAGCGTTAGGGTAACGACCTACAATGAGCAGTTCTTC. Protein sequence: CASSVRVTTYNEQFF. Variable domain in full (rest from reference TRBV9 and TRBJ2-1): DSGVTQTPKHLITATGQRVTLRCSPRSGDLSVYWYQQSLDQGLQFLIQYYNGEERAKGNILERFSAQQFPDLHSELNLSSLELGDSALYFCASSVRVTTYNEQFFGPGTRLTVL.

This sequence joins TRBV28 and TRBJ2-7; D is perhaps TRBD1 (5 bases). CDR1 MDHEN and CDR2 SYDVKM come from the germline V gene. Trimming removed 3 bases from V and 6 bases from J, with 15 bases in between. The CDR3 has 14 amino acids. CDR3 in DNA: TGTGCCAGCAGTTTTCCGGCAGGGATGGGCGAGCAGTACTTC. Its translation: CASSFPAGMGEQYF.

The CDR3 loop is CASTGGLNTGELFF. Written as DNA, the CDR3 is TGCGCCAGCACAGGCGGGCTGAACACCGGGGAGCTGTTTTTT. The V and J genes are TRBV5-1 and TRBJ2-2, with D perhaps matching TRBD2 (5 bases). The CDR3 runs to 14 residues. Germline CDR1 is SGHRS and CDR2 is YFSETQ. Trimming stripped 6 bases from V and 1 base from J, with 10 bases between.

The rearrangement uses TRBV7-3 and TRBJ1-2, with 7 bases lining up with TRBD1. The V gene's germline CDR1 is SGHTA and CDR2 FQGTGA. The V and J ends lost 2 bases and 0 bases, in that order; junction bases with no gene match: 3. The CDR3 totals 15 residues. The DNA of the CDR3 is TGTGCCAGCAGCTTACTGACAGGGCCTAACTATGGCTACACCTTC. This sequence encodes CASSLLTGPNYGYTF.

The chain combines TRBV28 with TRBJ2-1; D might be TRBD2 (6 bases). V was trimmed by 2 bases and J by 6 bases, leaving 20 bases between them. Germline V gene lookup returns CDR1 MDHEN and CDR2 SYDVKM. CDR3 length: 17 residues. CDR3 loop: CASSLPRLVPGVNEQFF. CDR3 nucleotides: TGTGCCAGCAGTTTACCGAGACTAGTTCCCGGAGTCAATGAGCAGTTCTTC.

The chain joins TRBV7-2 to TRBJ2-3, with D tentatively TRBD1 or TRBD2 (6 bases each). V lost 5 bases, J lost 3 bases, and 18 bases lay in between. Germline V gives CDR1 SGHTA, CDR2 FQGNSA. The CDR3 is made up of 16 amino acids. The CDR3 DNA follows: TGTGCCAGCAGCACCCAGGGGAGGCCTTTTACAGATACGCAGTATTTT. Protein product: CASSTQGRPFTDTQYF.

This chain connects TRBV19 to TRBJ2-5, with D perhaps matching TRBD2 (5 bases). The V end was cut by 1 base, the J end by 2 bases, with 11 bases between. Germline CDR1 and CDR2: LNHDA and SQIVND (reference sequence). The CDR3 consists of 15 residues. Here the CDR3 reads CASSIGGGWQETQYF. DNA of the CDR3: TGTGCCAGTAGTATAGGAGGCGGGTGGCAAGAGACCCAGTACTTC.

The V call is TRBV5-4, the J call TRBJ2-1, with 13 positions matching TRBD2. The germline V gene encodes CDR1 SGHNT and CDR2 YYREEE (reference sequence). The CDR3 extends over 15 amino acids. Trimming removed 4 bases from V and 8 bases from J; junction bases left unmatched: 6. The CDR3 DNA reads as TGTGCCAGCAGCCGGACTAGCGGGAGTTTCGATGAGCAGTTCTTC. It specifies CASSRTSGSFDEQFF.

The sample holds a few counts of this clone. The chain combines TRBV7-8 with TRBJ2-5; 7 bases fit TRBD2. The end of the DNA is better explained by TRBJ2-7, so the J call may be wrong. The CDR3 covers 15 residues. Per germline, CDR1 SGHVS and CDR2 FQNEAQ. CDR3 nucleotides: TGTGCCAGCAGCCTTAGCGGGTATTCCGCCTACGAGCAGTACTTC. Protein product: CASSLSGYSAYEQYF.

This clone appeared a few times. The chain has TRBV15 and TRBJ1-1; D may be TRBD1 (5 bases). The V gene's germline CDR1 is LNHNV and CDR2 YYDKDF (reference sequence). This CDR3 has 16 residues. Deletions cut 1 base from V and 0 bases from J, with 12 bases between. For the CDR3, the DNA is TGTGCCACCAGCAGAGCGGGGGGGACTGTGAACACTGAAGCTTTCTTT. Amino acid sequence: CATSRAGGTVNTEAFF.

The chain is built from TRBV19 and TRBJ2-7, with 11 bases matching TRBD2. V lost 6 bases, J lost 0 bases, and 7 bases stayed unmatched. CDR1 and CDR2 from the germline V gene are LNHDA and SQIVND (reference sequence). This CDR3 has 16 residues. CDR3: CASSPRLAGSSYEQYF. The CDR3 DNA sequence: TGTGCCAGTAGCCCGCGACTAGCGGGGAGCTCCTACGAGCAGTACTTC. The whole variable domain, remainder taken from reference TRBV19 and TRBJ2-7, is DGGITQSPKYLFRKEGQNVTLSCEQNLNHDAMYWYRQDPGQGLRLIYYSQIVNDFQKGDIAEGYSVSREKKESFPLTVTSAQKNPTAFYLCASSPRLAGSSYEQYFGPGTRLTVT.

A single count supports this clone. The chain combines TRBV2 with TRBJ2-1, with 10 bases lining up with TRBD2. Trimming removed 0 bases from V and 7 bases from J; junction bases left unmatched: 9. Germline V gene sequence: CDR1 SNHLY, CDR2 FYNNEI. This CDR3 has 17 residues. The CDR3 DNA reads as TGTGCCAGCAGTGAAGCGAGTTTTGGTAGCGGGAGGAATGAGCAGTTCTTC. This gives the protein CASSEASFGSGRNEQFF.

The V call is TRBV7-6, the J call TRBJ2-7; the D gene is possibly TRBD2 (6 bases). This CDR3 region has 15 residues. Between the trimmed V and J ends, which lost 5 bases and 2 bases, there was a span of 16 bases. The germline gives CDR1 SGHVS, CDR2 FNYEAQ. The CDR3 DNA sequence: TGTGCCAGCAGCCCCCAGACTAGTTCCGCCTACGAGCAGTACTTC. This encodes CASSPQTSSAYEQYF. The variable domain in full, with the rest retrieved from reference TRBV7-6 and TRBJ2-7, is GAGVSQSPRYKVTKRGQDVALRCDPISGHVSLYWYRQALGQGPEFLTYFNYEAQQDKSGLPNDRFSAERPEGSISTLTIQRTEQRDSAMYRCASSPQTSSAYEQYFGPGTRLTVT.

The CDR3: CASSGQGNNSPLHF. DNA of the CDR3: TGTGCCAGCAGTGGACAGGGAAATAATTCACCCCTCCACTTT. V gene TRBV6-6 combines with J gene TRBJ1-6; 8 bases align to TRBD1. Germline CDR1 MNHNY, CDR2 SVGAGI (reference sequence). The CDR3 loop spans 14 amino acids. With 5 bases clipped from V and 5 bases from J, the junction kept 2 bases outside the gene matches.

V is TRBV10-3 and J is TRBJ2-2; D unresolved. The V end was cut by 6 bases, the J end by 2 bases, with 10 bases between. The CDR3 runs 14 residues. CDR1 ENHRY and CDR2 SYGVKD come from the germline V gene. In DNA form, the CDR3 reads TGTGCCATCAGGTGGGCAGAAAACACCGGGGAGCTGTTTTTT. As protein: CAIRWAENTGELFF.

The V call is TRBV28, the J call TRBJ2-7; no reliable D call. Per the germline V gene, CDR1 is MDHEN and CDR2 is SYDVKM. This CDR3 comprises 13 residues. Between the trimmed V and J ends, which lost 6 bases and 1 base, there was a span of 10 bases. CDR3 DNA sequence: TGTGCCAGCAGGGTAGGCAGATCCTACGAGCAGTACTTC. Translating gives CASRVGRSYEQYF.

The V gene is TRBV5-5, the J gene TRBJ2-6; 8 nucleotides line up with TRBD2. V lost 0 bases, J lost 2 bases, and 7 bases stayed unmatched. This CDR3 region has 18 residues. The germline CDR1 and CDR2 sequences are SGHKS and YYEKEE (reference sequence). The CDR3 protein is CASSLAAAGDAGANVLTF. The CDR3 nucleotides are TGTGCCAGCAGCTTGGCAGCAGCGGGAGATGCTGGGGCCAACGTCCTGACTTTC.

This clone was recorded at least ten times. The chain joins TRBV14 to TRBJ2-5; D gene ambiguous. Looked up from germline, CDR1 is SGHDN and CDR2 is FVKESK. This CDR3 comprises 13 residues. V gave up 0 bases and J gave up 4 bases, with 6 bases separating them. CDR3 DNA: TGTGCCAGCAGCCAAGATGGTAGAGAGACCCAGTACTTC. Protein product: CASSQDGRETQYF.

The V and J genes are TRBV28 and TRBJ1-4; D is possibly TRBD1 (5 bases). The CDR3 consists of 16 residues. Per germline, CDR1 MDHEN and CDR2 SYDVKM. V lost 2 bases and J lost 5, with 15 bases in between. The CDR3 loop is CASSLISDGGNEKLFF. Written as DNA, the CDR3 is TGTGCCAGCAGTTTAATTTCGGACGGGGGGAATGAAAAACTGTTTTTT.

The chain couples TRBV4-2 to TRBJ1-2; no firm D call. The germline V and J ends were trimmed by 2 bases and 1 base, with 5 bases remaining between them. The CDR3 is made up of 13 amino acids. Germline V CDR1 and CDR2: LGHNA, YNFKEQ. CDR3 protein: CASSQTSNYGYTF. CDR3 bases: TGTGCCAGCAGCCAAACAAGTAACTATGGCTACACCTTC.

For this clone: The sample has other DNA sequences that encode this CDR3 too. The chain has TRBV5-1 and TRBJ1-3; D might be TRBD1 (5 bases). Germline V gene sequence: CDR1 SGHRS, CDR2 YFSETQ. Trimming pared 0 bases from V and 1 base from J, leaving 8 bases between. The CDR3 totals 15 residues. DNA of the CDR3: TGCGCCAGCAGCTTGGGACAGTCTTCTGGAAACACCATATATTTT. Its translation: CASSLGQSSGNTIYF.

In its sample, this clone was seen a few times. The CDR3, as DNA: TGTGCCAGCGACCGAGGGGCTGGAAACACCATATATTTT. This codes for CASDRGAGNTIYF. The rearrangement joins TRBV7-9 to TRBJ1-3; tentative D call: TRBD1 (5 bases). Germline V gene data show CDR1 as SEHNR and CDR2 as FQNEAQ (reference sequence). The CDR3 consists of 13 residues. Trimming stripped 8 bases from V and 2 bases from J, with 10 bases between. The full variable domain, with the rest looked up from reference TRBV7-9 and TRBJ1-3, is DTGVSQNPRHKITKRGQNVTFRCDPISEHNRLYWYRQTLGQGPEFLTYFQNEAQLEKSRLLSDRFSAERPKGSFSTLEIQRTEQGDSAMYLCASDRGAGNTIYFGEGSWLTVV.

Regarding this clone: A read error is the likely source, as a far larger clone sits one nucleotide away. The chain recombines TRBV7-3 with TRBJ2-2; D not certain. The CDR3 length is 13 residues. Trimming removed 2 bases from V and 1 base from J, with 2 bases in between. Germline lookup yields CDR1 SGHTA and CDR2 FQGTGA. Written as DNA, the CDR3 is TGTGCCAGCAGCTTACTGAACACCGGGGAGCTGTTTTTT. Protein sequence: CASSLLNTGELFF.